These 32 T cell receptor beta chains came from one sample sequenced in a study of blood T cell repertoires in COVID-19. Here immunoSEQ multiplex PCR was the method, and the copy in TCRdb shows in-frame clones only, minus some. Seen here are hundreds of thousands of clones, about 87% observed once, and the top ten hold around 3%. The source material was PBMCs or T cells enriched from blood (not recorded which). All receptors come from a woman in her forties or fifties who had recovered from COVID-19.

The chain has TRBV30 and TRBJ1-5; the D gene is possibly TRBD1 (5 bases). Trimming took 0 bases from V and 5 from J, leaving 11 bases between them. The CDR3 consists of 14 residues. Germline-derived CDR1 and CDR2 are GTSNPN and SVGIG (reference sequence). Here the CDR3 reads CAWSVDSQHQPQHF. CDR3 in DNA: TGTGCCTGGAGTGTAGACAGCCAACATCAGCCCCAGCATTTT.

The CDR3 protein is CATSRNRGNYEQYF. As DNA, the CDR3 is TGTGCCACCAGCAGAAACAGGGGCAACTACGAGCAGTACTTC. This chain joins TRBV15 and TRBJ2-7, with 7 bases lining up with TRBD1. In germline, CDR1 is LNHNV, CDR2 YYDKDF (reference sequence). V shed 2 bases and J 3 bases; nucleotides not matched to a gene: 4. The CDR3 extends over 14 amino acids. Complete variable domain (other parts from reference TRBV15 and TRBJ2-7): DAMVIQNPRYQVTQFGKPVTLSCSQTLNHNVMYWYQQKSSQAPKLLFHYYDKDFNNEADTPDNFQSRRPNTSFCFLDIRSPGLGDTAMYLCATSRNRGNYEQYFGPGTRLTVT.

The chain has TRBV6-1 and TRBJ2-1; no clear D gene. The germline V gene encodes CDR1 MNHNS and CDR2 SASEGT. Trimming left V 1 base short and J 2 bases short, with 9 bases between. This CDR3 has 15 amino acids. The CDR3 is CASSEVWATYNEQFF. The CDR3 coding sequence is TGTGCCAGCAGTGAAGTCTGGGCAACCTACAATGAGCAGTTCTTC.

V gene TRBV23-1 combines with J gene TRBJ1-1; no clear D. TRBV23-1 is an ORF, with its function uncertain. The CDR3 runs to 14 residues. Between the trimmed V and J ends, which lost 0 bases and 1 base, there was a span of 6 bases. Here the CDR3 reads CASSQSAQNTEAFF. The DNA for the CDR3 is TGCGCCAGCAGTCAATCGGCCCAGAACACTGAAGCTTTCTTT.

J is TRBJ2-1 and V is TRBV28; D possibly corresponds to TRBD2 (5 bases). The CDR3 has 15 residues. Trimming removed 3 bases at V and 4 bases at J, with 13 bases between. From germline, CDR1 is MDHEN and CDR2 SYDVKM. The CDR3 protein is CASSFSWPGYNEQFF. CDR3 bases: TGTGCCAGCAGTTTCTCCTGGCCGGGGTACAATGAGCAGTTCTTC.

The CDR3 nucleotides read TGTGCCAGCAGTTCTACCCAGGGGGCGGGTGAAAAACTGTTTTTT. Translation gives CASSSTQGAGEKLFF. V gene TRBV7-9 combines with J gene TRBJ1-4; 8 positions match TRBD1. V lost 6 bases, J lost 7 bases, and 10 bases stayed unmatched. Germline V gene lookup returns CDR1 SEHNR and CDR2 FQNEAQ (reference sequence). The length of the CDR3 is 15 residues.

The chain employs TRBV7-2 and TRBJ2-4; 7 nucleotides align to TRBD2. Trimming removed 4 bases from V and 9 bases from J; junction bases left unmatched: 9. This CDR3 spans 14 amino acids. CDR1 and CDR2 (germline): SGHTA, FQGNSA. Here the CDR3 reads CASSYTPGGGIQYF. CDR3 in DNA: TGTGCCAGCAGCTACACCCCGGGAGGCGGCATTCAGTACTTC.

The genes are TRBV19 and TRBJ1-1; no firm D call. Per the germline V gene, CDR1 is LNHDA and CDR2 is SQIVND (reference sequence). The V end was cut by 2 bases, the J end by 8 bases, with 6 bases between. The CDR3 contains 11 residues. The CDR3, as DNA: TGTGCCAGTAGTATAACGCAGGAAGCTTTCTTT. It is translated as CASSITQEAFF.

CDR3 sequence: CAWSRQDLGAFF. In DNA, the CDR3 is TGTGCCTGGAGTCGACAGGATCTAGGAGCTTTCTTT. The rearrangement joins TRBV30 to TRBJ1-1, with D possibly TRBD1 on 6 matching bases. The CDR3 runs 12 residues. Trimming left V 2 bases short and J 10 bases short, with 14 bases between. Germline CDR1 reads GTSNPN; CDR2 reads SVGIG (reference sequence).

This chain connects TRBV19 to TRBJ2-3, with 7 bases identical to TRBD2. The CDR3 covers 13 residues. V was clipped by 3 bases and J by 7 bases; unmatched bases: 4. Germline values: CDR1 LNHDA, CDR2 SQIVND (reference sequence). Here the CDR3 reads CASSMTSRYTQYF. The CDR3 DNA sequence: TGTGCCAGTAGTATGACTAGCCGGTATACGCAGTATTTT.

V is TRBV7-9 and J is TRBJ2-1; TRBD2 aligns across 15 bases. The CDR3 contains 16 residues. Per germline, CDR1 SEHNR and CDR2 FQNEAQ (reference sequence). The junction had 9 bases not matched to a gene; V was cut back by 5 bases and J by 10 bases. CDR3 sequence: CASSHSPGTSGREQFF. Written as DNA, the CDR3 is TGTGCCAGCAGCCACTCCCCCGGGACTAGCGGGAGGGAGCAGTTCTTC.

The gene calls are TRBV7-9 and TRBJ2-1; no clear D gene. Germline loops: CDR1 SEHNR, CDR2 FQNEAQ (reference sequence). This CDR3 comprises 13 residues. Trimming left V 6 bases short and J 5 bases short, with 11 bases between. Here the CDR3 reads CASSGQAHNEQFF. The CDR3 DNA sequence: TGTGCCAGCAGTGGGCAGGCTCACAATGAGCAGTTCTTC.

This sequence joins TRBV7-2 and TRBJ1-3; TRBD1 matches 7 bases. The germline V gene has CDR1 SGHTA and CDR2 FQGNSA. The V gene end was trimmed by 1 base and the J gene end by 4 bases; junction bases not matched to a gene: 7. The CDR3 runs 16 residues. The CDR3 sequence is CASSLGGGTLGNTIYF. In DNA form, the CDR3 reads TGTGCCAGCAGCTTAGGAGGGGGCACTCTCGGAAACACCATATATTTT.

The chain joins TRBV5-1 to TRBJ2-7; 8 bases match TRBD1. V gave up 1 base and J gave up 6 bases; unmatched junction bases: 15. CDR1 and CDR2 from the germline V gene are SGHRS and YFSETQ. The length of the CDR3 is 17 residues. The CDR3, as DNA: TGCGCCAGCAGCTTGAAGCATGGGGGGCCAGGGGGCACCGAGCAGTACTTC. Protein product: CASSLKHGGPGGTEQYF.

This chain connects TRBV15 to TRBJ2-2; 7 bases map to TRBD2. The CDR3 loop spans 14 amino acids. Trimming took 7 bases from V and 7 from J; bases not matched to a gene: 9. Germline CDR1 LNHNV, CDR2 YYDKDF (reference sequence). For the CDR3, the DNA is TGTGCCACCACCCTCCCCACGGGAGGCGGGGAGCTGTTTTTT. The encoded protein is CATTLPTGGGELFF.

On this clone itself: The same CDR3 arises from other DNA sequences in this sample as well. V is TRBV4-3 and J is TRBJ2-5, with TRBD1 as a possible D gene (6 bases). This CDR3 has 15 amino acids. V lost 0 bases and J 2 bases, leaving 10 bases between the germline ends. Per germline, CDR1 LGHNA and CDR2 YSLEER. The CDR3 loop is CASSQDRGQQETQYF. CDR3 DNA: TGCGCCAGCAGCCAAGACAGGGGTCAGCAAGAGACCCAGTACTTC.

The genes are TRBV4-2 and TRBJ2-5; 7 nucleotides line up with TRBD1. CDR1 is LGHNA, CDR2 YNFKEQ, per germline. The CDR3 runs 17 residues. V shed 4 bases, J shed 5 bases, and the junction held 16 bases outside the gene matches. The CDR3 DNA reads as TGTGCCAGCAGCCCCTTGGGGGACAGTGATTTTATGGAGACCCAGTACTTC. Amino acid sequence: CASSPLGDSDFMETQYF.

Worth noting for this clone: A junction boundary mismatches the germline segment, possibly from a read error. The chain carries TRBV6-5 and TRBJ2-2; 9 bases agree with TRBD2. Germline values: CDR1 MNHEY, CDR2 SVGAGI. The CDR3 runs 16 residues. CDR3 residues: CTSSYSLAGYAGELFF. The CDR3 region has the DNA TGTACCAGCAGTTACTCCCTAGCGGGATACGCCGGGGAGCTGTTTTTT.

This rearrangement joins TRBV28 to TRBJ2-7; no clear D. The germline V gene encodes CDR1 MDHEN and CDR2 SYDVKM. With 7 bases removed from V and 7 bases from J, the gap between germline ends came to 11 bases. This CDR3 comprises 11 residues. The CDR3 region has the DNA TGTGCCAGCATCACCCTCCGGGAGCAGTACTTC. Protein sequence: CASITLREQYF.

The gene calls are TRBV7-9 and TRBJ1-6, with no clear D. The V and J ends lost 4 bases and 10 bases respectively, with 20 bases between them. Looked up from germline, CDR1 is SEHNR and CDR2 is FQNEAQ (reference sequence). CDR3 length: 16 residues. In DNA, the CDR3 is TGTGCCAGCAGCTCCCAATACGGATCCGGGAAGTCACCCCTCCACTTT. Its protein product is CASSSQYGSGKSPLHF.

The rearrangement joins TRBV27 to TRBJ1-2; 11 positions match TRBD1. CDR1 is MNHEY, CDR2 SMNVEV, per germline (reference sequence). The CDR3 is 17 amino acids. V was clipped by 5 bases and J by 0 bases; unmatched bases: 8. The CDR3 region has the DNA TGTGCCAGCAGTCCGCGGGACAGGGGGGTCACTAACTATGGCTACACCTTC. It is translated as CASSPRDRGVTNYGYTF.

This chain connects TRBV30 to TRBJ2-7, with D perhaps TRBD1 (6 bases). V lost 8 bases, J lost 2 bases, and 16 bases lay in between. The germline V gene encodes CDR1 GTSNPN and CDR2 SVGIG (reference sequence). This CDR3 is 13 amino acids long. CDR3 nucleotide sequence: TGTGCCAGAAGTACAGGGACCGCCTACGAGCAGTACTTC. This translates into CARSTGTAYEQYF.

The sample holds one count of this clone. The rearrangement uses TRBV4-3 and TRBJ2-3, with a possible D match to TRBD2 (6 bases). V was shortened by 0 bases and J by 1 base, with 17 bases between the two germline ends. The CDR3 length is 18 residues. Germline loops: CDR1 LGHNA, CDR2 YSLEER. CDR3 nucleotides: TGCGCCAGCAGCCAAGATACATCGCGGGATCTAGGCACAGATACGCAGTATTTT. This translates into CASSQDTSRDLGTDTQYF.

This clone was observed once. The J gene is TRBJ1-6, the V gene TRBV27; no clear D gene. The CDR3 length is 15 residues. Germline CDR1 MNHEY, CDR2 SMNVEV (reference sequence). V was trimmed by 8 bases and J by 3 bases, leaving 14 bases between them. Written as DNA, the CDR3 is TGTGCCAGCCGTAGGGAGGGAGTCTATAATTCACCCCTCCACTTT. Translation: CASRREGVYNSPLHF.

The chain employs TRBV7-3 and TRBJ2-1, with TRBD1 identical over 10 bases. The germline V gene has CDR1 SGHTA and CDR2 FQGTGA. V shed 4 bases and J 2 bases; nucleotides not matched to a gene: 5. The CDR3 is 16 amino acids. CDR3 loop: CASSYLGTGAYNEQFF. DNA of the CDR3: TGTGCCAGCAGCTATTTAGGGACAGGGGCCTACAATGAGCAGTTCTTC. Drawing the rest from reference TRBV7-3 and TRBJ2-1, the complete variable domain is GAGVSQTPSNKVTEKGKYVELRCDPISGHTALYWYRQSLGQGPEFLIYFQGTGAADDSGLPNDRFFAVRPEGSVSTLKIQRTERGDSAVYLCASSYLGTGAYNEQFFGPGTRLTVL.

V gene TRBV7-2 combines with J gene TRBJ1-1; the match to TRBD1 covers 10 bases. The germline CDR1 and CDR2 sequences are SGHTA and FQGNSA. The ends lost 5 bases at V and 4 bases at J; junction bases unmatched: 4. This CDR3 is built from 14 residues. This CDR3 reads CASSPGQGGTEAFF. The DNA of the CDR3 is TGTGCCAGCAGCCCCGGACAGGGGGGCACTGAAGCTTTCTTT.

The chain employs TRBV30 and TRBJ2-7; 10 positions match TRBD1. Germline CDR1 reads GTSNPN; CDR2 reads SVGIG (reference sequence). The CDR3 spans 14 residues. J gave up 4 bases and V 3 bases, and 6 bases lay outside the gene matches. The DNA for the CDR3 is TGTGCCTGGAGCTCCGGGACAGGGGATTACGAGCAGTACTTC. It specifies CAWSSGTGDYEQYF.

The V call is TRBV6-2 or TRBV6-3, the J call TRBJ1-5; a possible D gene is TRBD1 (6 bases). The CDR3 length is 20 residues. The V end lost 0 bases, the J end lost 0 bases, and 21 bases lay between the germline ends. Germline CDR1 MNHEY, CDR2 SVGEGT. The CDR3 DNA follows: TGTGCCAGCAGTTACTCGAATTATATCCAGGGGCGAAATAGCAATCAGCCCCAGCATTTT. This translates into CASSYSNYIQGRNSNQPQHF.

The chain links TRBV7-8 to TRBJ1-1; 10 nucleotides align to TRBD1. This CDR3 spans 13 amino acids. Germline CDR1 SGHVS, CDR2 FQNEAQ. J gave up 5 bases and V 5 bases, and 2 bases lay outside the gene matches. CDR3 in amino acids: CASSQDRGTEAFF. In DNA, the CDR3 is TGTGCCAGCAGCCAGGACAGGGGGACTGAAGCTTTCTTT.

The chain combines TRBV9 with TRBJ1-2, with TRBD1 matching 7 bases. V was clipped by 0 bases and J by 5 bases; unmatched bases: 13. Germline loops: CDR1 SGDLS, CDR2 YYNGEE. The CDR3 contains 17 residues. CDR3 in amino acids: CASSVAEWRQGRYGYTF. For the CDR3, the DNA is TGTGCCAGCAGCGTAGCTGAATGGAGACAGGGTCGGTATGGCTACACCTTC.

This sequence joins TRBV6-5 and TRBJ1-4, with unresolved D. V was clipped by 7 bases and J by 4 bases, with 13 bases between them. The germline V gene encodes CDR1 MNHEY and CDR2 SVGAGI. CDR3 size: 14 residues. The DNA for the CDR3 is TGTGCCAGCACTTGGTCGGGAAGTAATGAAAAACTGTTTTTT. Amino acid sequence: CASTWSGSNEKLFF.

This clone was observed a single time. This sequence joins TRBV11-1 and TRBJ2-7; 7 positions match TRBD1. The CDR3 spans 15 residues. The germline V gene has CDR1 SGHAT and CDR2 FQDESV (reference sequence). The ends lost 5 bases at V and 0 bases at J; junction bases unmatched: 7. The CDR3 nucleotides read TGTGCCAGCAGCCGCCGGGACAGAAGCTCCTACGAGCAGTACTTC. It encodes CASSRRDRSSYEQYF.